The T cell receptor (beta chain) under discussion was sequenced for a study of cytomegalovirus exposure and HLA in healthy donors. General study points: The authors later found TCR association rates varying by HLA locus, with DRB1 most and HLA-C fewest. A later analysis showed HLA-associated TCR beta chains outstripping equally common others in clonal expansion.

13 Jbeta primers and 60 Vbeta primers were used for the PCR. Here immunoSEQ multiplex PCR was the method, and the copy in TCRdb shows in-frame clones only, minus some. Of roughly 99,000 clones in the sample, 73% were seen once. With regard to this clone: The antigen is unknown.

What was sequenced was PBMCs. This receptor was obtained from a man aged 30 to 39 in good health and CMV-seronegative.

DNA for the CDR3: TGTGCCAGCAGTTTAGCCAGGGGGCCTGAGACCCAGTACTTC. This sequence encodes CASSLARGPETQYF. The V call is TRBV28, the J call TRBJ2-5; 8 bases are a match to TRBD1. The CDR3 consists of 14 residues. Looked up from germline, CDR1 is MDHEN and CDR2 is SYDVKM. With 2 bases clipped from V and 5 bases from J, the junction kept 4 bases outside the gene matches.